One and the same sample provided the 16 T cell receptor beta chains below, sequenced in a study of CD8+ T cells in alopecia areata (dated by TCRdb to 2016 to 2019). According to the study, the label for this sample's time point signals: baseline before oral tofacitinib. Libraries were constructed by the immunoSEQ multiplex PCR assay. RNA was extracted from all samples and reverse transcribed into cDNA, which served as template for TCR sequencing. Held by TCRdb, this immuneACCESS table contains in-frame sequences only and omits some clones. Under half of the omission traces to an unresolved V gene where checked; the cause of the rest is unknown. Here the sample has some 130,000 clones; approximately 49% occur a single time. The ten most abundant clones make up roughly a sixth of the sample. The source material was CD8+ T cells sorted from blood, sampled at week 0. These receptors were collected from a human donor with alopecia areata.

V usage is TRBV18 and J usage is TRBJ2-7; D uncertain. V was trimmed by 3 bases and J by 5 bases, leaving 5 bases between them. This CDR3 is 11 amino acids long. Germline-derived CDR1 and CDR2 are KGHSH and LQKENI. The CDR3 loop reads CASSPGDEQYF. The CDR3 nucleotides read TGTGCCAGCTCACCTGGTGACGAGCAGTACTTC.

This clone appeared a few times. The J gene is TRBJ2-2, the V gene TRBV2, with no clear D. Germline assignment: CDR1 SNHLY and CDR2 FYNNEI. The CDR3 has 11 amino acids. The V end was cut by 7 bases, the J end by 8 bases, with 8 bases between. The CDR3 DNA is TGTGCCAGCACCCGTGGGGGGGAGCTGTTTTTT. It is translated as CASTRGGELFF.

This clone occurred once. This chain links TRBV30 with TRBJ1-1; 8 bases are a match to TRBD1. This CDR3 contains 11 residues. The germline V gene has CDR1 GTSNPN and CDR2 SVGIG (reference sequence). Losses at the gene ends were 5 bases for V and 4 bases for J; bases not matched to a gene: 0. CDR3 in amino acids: CAWGQGTEAFF. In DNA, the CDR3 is TGTGCCTGGGGACAGGGCACTGAAGCTTTCTTT.

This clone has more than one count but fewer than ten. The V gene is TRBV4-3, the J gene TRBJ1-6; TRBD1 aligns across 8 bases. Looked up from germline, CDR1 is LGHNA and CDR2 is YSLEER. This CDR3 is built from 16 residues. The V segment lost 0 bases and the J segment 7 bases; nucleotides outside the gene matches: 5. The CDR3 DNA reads TGCGCCAGCAGCCAAGAACCCGGACAGGGAAATTCACCCCTCCACTTT. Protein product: CASSQEPGQGNSPLHF.

This CDR3 is CASSSLGEGNTEAFF. CDR3 DNA: TGTGCCAGCAGCTCTCTCGGGGAGGGGAACACTGAAGCTTTCTTT. This sequence joins TRBV13 and TRBJ1-1; no clear D. CDR1 is PRHDT and CDR2 is FYEKMQ in the germline V gene (reference sequence). This CDR3 region has 15 residues. V was shortened by 4 bases and J by 1 base, with 13 bases between the two germline ends.

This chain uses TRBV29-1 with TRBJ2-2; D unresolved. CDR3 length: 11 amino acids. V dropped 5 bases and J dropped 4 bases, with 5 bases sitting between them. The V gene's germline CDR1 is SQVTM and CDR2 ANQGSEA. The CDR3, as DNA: TGCAGCGTTCGCCTCACCGGGGAGCTGTTTTTT. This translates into CSVRLTGELFF.

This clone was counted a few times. As DNA, the CDR3 is TGTGCCAGCAGTGATCACCGATATGGCTACACCTTC. It specifies CASSDHRYGYTF. V and J are TRBV6-5 and TRBJ1-2, with D unclear. The CDR3 is 12 residues long. Trimming pared 5 bases from V and 5 bases from J, leaving 9 bases between. Germline CDR1 and CDR2: MNHEY and SVGAGI.

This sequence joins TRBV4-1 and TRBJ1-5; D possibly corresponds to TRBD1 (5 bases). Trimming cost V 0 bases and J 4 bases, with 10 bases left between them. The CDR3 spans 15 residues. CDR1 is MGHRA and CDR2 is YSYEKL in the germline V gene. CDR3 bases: TGCGCCAGCAGCCAAGAAAGGGGAGAAAATCAGCCCCAGCATTTT. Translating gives CASSQERGENQPQHF.

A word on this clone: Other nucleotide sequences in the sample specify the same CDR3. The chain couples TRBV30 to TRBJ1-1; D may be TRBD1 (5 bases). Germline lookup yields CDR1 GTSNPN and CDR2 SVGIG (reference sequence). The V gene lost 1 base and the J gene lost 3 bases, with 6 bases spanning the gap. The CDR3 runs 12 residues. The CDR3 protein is CAWSGGDTEAFF. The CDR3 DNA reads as TGTGCCTGGAGTGGAGGGGACACTGAAGCTTTCTTT.

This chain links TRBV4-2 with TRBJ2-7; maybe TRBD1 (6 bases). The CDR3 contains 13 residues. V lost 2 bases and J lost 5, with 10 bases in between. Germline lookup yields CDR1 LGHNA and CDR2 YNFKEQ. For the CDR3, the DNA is TGTGCCAGCAGCCAAACAGGGAACCACGAGCAGTACTTC. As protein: CASSQTGNHEQYF.

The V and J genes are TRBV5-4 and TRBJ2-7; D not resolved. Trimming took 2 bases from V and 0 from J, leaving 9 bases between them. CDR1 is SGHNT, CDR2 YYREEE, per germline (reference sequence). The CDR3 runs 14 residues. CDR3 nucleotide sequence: TGTGCCAGCAGCTTAAAATCCAGCTCCTACGAGCAGTACTTC. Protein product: CASSLKSSSYEQYF.

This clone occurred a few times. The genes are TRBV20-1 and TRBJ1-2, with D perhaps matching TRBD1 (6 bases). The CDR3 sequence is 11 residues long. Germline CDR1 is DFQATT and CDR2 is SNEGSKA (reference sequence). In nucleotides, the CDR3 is TGCGTAACCTTCGGGGGGCATGGCTACACCTTC. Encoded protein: CVTFGGHGYTF.

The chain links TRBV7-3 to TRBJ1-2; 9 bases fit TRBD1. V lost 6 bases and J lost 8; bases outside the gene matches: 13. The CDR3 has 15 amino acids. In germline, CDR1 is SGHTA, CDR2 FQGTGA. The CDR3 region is CASRTTGGDLGGYTF. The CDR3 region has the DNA TGTGCCAGCAGAACCACAGGGGGCGACCTGGGCGGCTACACCTTC. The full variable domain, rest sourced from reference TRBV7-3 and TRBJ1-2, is GAGVSQTPSNKVTEKGKYVELRCDPISGHTALYWYRQSLGQGPEFLIYFQGTGAADDSGLPNDRFFAVRPEGSVSTLKIQRTERGDSAVYLCASRTTGGDLGGYTFGSGTRLTVV.

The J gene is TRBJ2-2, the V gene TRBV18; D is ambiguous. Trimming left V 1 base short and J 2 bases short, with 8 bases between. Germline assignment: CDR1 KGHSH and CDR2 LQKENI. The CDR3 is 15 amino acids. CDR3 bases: TGTGCCAGCTCACCACTCCTAACCAACACCGGGGAGCTGTTTTTT. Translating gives CASSPLLTNTGELFF.

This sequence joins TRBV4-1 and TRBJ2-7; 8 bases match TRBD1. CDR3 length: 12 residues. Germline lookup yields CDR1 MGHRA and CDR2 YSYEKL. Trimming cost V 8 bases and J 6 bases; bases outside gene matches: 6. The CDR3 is CASGDRGGEQYF. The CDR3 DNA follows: TGCGCCAGCGGCGACAGGGGCGGCGAGCAGTACTTC.

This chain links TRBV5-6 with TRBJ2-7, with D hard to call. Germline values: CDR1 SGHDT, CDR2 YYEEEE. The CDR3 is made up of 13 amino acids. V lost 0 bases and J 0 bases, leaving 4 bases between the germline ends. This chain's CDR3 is CASSLVYSYEQYF. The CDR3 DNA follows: TGTGCCAGCAGCTTGGTTTACTCCTACGAGCAGTACTTC. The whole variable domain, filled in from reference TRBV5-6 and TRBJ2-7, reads DAGVTQSPTHLIKTRGQQVTLRCSPKSGHDTVSWYQQALGQGPQFIFQYYEEEERQRGNFPDRFSGHQFPNYSSELNVNALLLGDSALYLCASSLVYSYEQYFGPGTRLTVT.